The clone carrying this TCR beta chain appeared a few times. This entry is derived from a study of T cell changes during pregnancy in multiple sclerosis. Profiled with immunoSEQ multiplex PCR; TCRdb holds only in-frame clones, not every one. The top ten clones hold around 0.37% of a sample with fewer than 60,000 clones, around 90% of them seen once. Trimming shortened V by 6 bases and J by 0 bases, and 13 bases separated the two germline ends. Germline V lookup: CDR1 MGHRA, CDR2 YSYEKL. This CDR3 is 15 amino acids long. This clonotype originated in a female donor with multiple sclerosis, enrolled in a pregnancy study. This chain connects TRBV4-1 to TRBJ2-3; TRBD1 might be the D (6 bases). The starting material was CD4+ T cells from peripheral blood mononuclear cells, obtained after pregnancy. CDR3 sequence: CASRPRGSSTDTQYF. The CDR3 DNA follows: TGCGCCAGCAGACCGAGGGGGTCTAGCACAGATACGCAGTATTTT.